A selection of T cell receptor beta chains follows, all from one sample in a study of cytomegalovirus exposure and HLA in healthy donors. Measured with immunoSEQ multiplex PCR; TCRdb has only the in-frame clones, and not every one. Counted here are roughly 200,000 clones, around 80% occurring once; the ten biggest clones make up 0.55% to 0.75%. Sequencing used PBMCs. The source of these receptors is a man between 18 and 29 years old in good health and CMV-seronegative. Both conserved end residues are part of each CDR3. Fields, in order: clone size, J gene, V gene, D gene, CDR3 protein, CDR3 DNA. D genes are given only for firm matches. Clone sizes are given selectively: once, few, many, or a class where the clone is expanded.

>few|TRBJ1-1|TRBV6-1|.
CASIRSTEAFF
TGTGCCAGCATCCGGTCCACTGAAGCTTTCTTT
>.|TRBJ2-1|TRBV5-1|TRBD1
CASSLQQGNEQFF
TGCGCCAGCAGCTTACAACAGGGGAATGAGCAGTTCTTC
>.|TRBJ2-7|TRBV2|TRBD2
CASSEGRGSRYEQYF
TGTGCCAGCAGTGAAGGCCGCGGGAGTCGGTACGAGCAGTACTTC
>.|TRBJ2-6|TRBV15|TRBD2
CATSRDLSGRGSGANVLTF
TGTGCCACCAGCAGAGACCTAAGCGGGAGAGGCTCTGGGGCCAACGTCCTGACTTTC
>few|TRBJ1-4|TRBV25-1|TRBD1
CASSRDRGGNEKLFF
TGTGCCAGCAGCCGGGACAGGGGAGGGAATGAAAAACTGTTTTTT
>.|TRBJ1-3|TRBV2|.
CASRGASGNTIYF
TGTGCCAGCAGGGGGGCCAGTGGAAACACCATATATTTT
>.|TRBJ2-7|TRBV2|.
CASTGGQMSSYEQYF
TGTGCCAGCACCGGGGGACAGATGAGCTCCTACGAGCAGTACTTC
>.|TRBJ1-2|TRBV29-1|.
CSVDRVYGYTF
TGCAGCGTTGACAGGGTCTATGGCTACACCTTC
>.|TRBJ1-5|TRBV7-9|.
CASSLAGRGFTQPQHF
TGTGCCAGCAGCTTGGCGGGCAGGGGATTTACGCAGCCCCAGCATTTT
>.|TRBJ2-1|TRBV7-9|.
CASSLSNEQFF
TGTGCCAGCAGCTTGTCGAATGAGCAGTTCTTC
>few|TRBJ1-2|TRBV5-1|TRBD1
CASSRTPGQGQGYTF
TGCGCCAGCAGTCGTACCCCGGGACAGGGGCAAGGCTACACCTTC
>.|TRBJ2-7|TRBV2|.
CASSAQVGRDEQYF
TGTGCCAGCAGTGCCCAAGTTGGCAGGGACGAGCAGTACTTC
>once|TRBJ1-2|TRBV18|.
CASSPFAGGYTF
TGTGCCAGCTCACCGTTCGCGGGAGGCTACACCTTC
>.|TRBJ2-7|TRBV6-5|TRBD1
CASGSGQDSRDEQYF
TGTGCCAGCGGGTCGGGACAGGATTCCAGGGACGAGCAGTACTTC
>.|TRBJ1-1|TRBV27|.
CASSHGVRTEAFF
TGTGCCAGCAGTCACGGGGTCCGCACTGAAGCTTTCTTT
>.|TRBJ2-1|TRBV27|TRBD2
CASSPPGLAGPYNEQFF
TGTGCCAGCAGTCCCCCGGGGCTAGCGGGGCCCTACAATGAGCAGTTCTTC
>.|TRBJ2-7|TRBV9|TRBD1
CASSVGDRVYEQYF
TGTGCCAGCAGCGTAGGGGACAGGGTTTACGAGCAGTACTTC
>few|TRBJ2-7|TRBV28|TRBD2
CASSPPGAGGDF
TGTGCCAGCAGCCCCCCTGGAGCGGGAGGGGACTTC
>.|TRBJ1-3|TRBV10-3|.
CAISATGVSSGNTIYF
TGTGCCATCAGCGCGACCGGGGTGAGCTCTGGAAACACCATATATTTT
>.|TRBJ1-5|TRBV7-3|.
CASSAPDSQPNQPQHF
TGTGCCAGCAGCGCCCCCGACAGCCAACCCAATCAGCCCCAGCATTTT
>.|TRBJ1-1|TRBV11-2|.
CASSLFLGGNTEAFF
TGTGCCAGCAGCTTATTCCTGGGGGGGAACACTGAAGCTTTCTTT